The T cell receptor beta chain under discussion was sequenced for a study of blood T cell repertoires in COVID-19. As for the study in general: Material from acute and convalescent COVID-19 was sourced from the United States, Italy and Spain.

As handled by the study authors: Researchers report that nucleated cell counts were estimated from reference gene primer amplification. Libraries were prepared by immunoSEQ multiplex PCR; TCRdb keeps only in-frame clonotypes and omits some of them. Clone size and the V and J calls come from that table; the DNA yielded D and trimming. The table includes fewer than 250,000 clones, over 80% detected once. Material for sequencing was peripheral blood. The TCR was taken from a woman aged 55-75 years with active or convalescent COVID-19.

The CDR3 coding sequence is TGTGCCAGCAGCTTAGGACAGGTACCCAACAATGAGCAGTTCTTC. Translated: CASSLGQVPNNEQFF. J is TRBJ2-1 and V is TRBV11-1; possibly TRBD1 for D (6 bases). There are 15 residues in the CDR3. CDR1 is SGHAT and CDR2 is FQDESV in the germline V gene (reference sequence). Trimming took off 1 base at V and 5 bases at J, with 12 bases between the two ends.